The entry below gives a single T cell receptor beta chain sequence along with its context. How the authors handled the data: Reference gene primer amplification yielded estimated nucleated cell counts. This table comes from immunoSEQ multiplex PCR, and its TCRdb copy is limited to in-frame clones, with some not included. V and J calls and clone size are those listed in that table; D and trimming were worked out from the DNA. The table shows about 200,000 clones, with approximately 88% occurring only once. The record originates from a study of blood T cell repertoires in COVID-19. Everyone who took part was 18 to 89 years old, and they came from 24 US areas. Recovered status in Cohort 3 required two negative PCRs, clearance, or symptom resolution. V was trimmed by 3 bases and J by 5 bases, leaving 16 bases between them. This CDR3 is 16 amino acids long. CDR1 is MGHRA, CDR2 YSYEKL, per germline.

The chain joins TRBV4-1 to TRBJ2-2; tentative D call: TRBD2 (6 bases). The sequenced sample consisted of PBMCs or T cells enriched from blood (not recorded which). The TCR originated in a young woman who had recovered from COVID-19. The CDR3 sequence is CASSHAGRTATGELFF. The CDR3 nucleotides read TGCGCCAGCAGCCACGCGGGACGAACAGCTACCGGGGAGCTGTTTTTT.